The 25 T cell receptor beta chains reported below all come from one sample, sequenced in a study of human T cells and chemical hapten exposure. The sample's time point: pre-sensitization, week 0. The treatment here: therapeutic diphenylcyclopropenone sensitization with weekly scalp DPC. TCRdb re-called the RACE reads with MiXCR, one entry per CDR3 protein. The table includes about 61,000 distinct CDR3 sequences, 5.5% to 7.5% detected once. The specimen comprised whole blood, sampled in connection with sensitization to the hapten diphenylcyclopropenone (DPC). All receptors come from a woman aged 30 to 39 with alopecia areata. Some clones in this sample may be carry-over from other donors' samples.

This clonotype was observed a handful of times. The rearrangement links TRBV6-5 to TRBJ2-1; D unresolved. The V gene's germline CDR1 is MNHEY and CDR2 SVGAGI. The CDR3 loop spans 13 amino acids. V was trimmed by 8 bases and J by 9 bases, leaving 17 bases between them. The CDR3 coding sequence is TGTGCCAGCTCAGAGATGCCGGAGCTTGAGCAGTTCTTC. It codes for CASSEMPELEQFF.

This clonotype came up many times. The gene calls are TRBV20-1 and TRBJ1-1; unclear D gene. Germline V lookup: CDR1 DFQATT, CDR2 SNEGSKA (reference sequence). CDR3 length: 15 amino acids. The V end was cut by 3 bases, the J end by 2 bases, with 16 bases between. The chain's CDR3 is CSASTVYNPNTEAFF. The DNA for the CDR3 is TGCAGTGCTAGCACAGTATACAATCCTAACACTGAAGCTTTCTTT.

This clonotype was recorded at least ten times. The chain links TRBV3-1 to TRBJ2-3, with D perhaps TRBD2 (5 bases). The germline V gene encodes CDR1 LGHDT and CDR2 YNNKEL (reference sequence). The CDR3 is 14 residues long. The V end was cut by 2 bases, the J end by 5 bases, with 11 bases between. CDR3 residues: CASSQNAGIDTQYF. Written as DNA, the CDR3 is TGTGCCAGCAGCCAAAATGCGGGTATAGATACGCAGTATTTT.

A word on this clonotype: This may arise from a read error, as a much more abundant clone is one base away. The CDR3 sequence: CASRKRQGLNEQFF. Written as DNA, the CDR3 is TGTGCCAGCAGAAAGCGACAGGGTCTCAATGAGCAGTTCTTC. The J gene is TRBJ2-1, the V gene TRBV12-3 or TRBV12-4; 7 positions agree with TRBD1. The CDR3 has 14 amino acids. V dropped 6 bases and J dropped 6; count of bases not matched to a gene: 8.

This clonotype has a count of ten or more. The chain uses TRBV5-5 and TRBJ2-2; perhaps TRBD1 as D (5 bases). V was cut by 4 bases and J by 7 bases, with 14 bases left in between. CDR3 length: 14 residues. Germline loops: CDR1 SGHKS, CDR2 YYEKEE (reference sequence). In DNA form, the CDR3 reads TGTGCCAGCAGCCGAAACAGGATAGTCGGGGAGCTGTTTTTT. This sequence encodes CASSRNRIVGELFF.

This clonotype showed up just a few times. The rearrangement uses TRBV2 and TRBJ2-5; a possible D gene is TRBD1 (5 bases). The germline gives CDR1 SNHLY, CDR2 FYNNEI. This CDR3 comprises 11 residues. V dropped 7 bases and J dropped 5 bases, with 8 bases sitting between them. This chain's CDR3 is CASKGDETQYF. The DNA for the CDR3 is TGTGCCAGCAAAGGGGATGAGACCCAGTACTTC.

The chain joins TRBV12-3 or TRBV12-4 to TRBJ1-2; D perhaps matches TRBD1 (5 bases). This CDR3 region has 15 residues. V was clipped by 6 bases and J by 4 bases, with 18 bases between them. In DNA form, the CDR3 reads TGTGCCAGCAGCCCCAACCCGACAGAAGGCTATGGCTACACCTTC. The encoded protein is CASSPNPTEGYGYTF.

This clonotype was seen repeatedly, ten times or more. CDR3 amino acids: CASSPGTVLRGNTIYF. In DNA form, the CDR3 reads TGTGCCAGCTCACCCGGGACAGTTCTACGAGGAAACACCATATATTTT. This sequence joins TRBV18 and TRBJ1-3; 7 bases map to TRBD1. The J segment lost 4 bases and the V segment lost 3 bases, leaving 9 bases of the junction unmatched. The CDR3 covers 16 residues. Germline-derived CDR1 and CDR2 are KGHSH and LQKENI.

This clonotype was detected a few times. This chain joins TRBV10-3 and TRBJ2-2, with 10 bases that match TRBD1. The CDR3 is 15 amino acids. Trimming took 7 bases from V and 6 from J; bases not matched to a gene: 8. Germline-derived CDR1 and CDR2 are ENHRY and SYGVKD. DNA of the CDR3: TGTGCCATCACCCGGGACAGGGGATCGTCCGGGGAGCTGTTTTTT. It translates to CAITRDRGSSGELFF.

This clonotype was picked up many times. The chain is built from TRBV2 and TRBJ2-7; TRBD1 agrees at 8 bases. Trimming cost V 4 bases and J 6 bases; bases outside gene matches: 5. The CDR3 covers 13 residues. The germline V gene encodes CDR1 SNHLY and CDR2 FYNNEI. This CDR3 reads CASSGQGRVEQYF. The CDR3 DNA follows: TGTGCCAGCAGTGGACAGGGGCGGGTCGAGCAGTACTTC.

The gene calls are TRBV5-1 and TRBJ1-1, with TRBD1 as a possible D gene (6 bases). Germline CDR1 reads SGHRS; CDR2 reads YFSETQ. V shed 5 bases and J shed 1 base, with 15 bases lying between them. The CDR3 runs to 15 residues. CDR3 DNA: TGCGCCAGCAGGCCGATCGAGGGGGGGAACACTGAAGCTTTCTTT. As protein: CASRPIEGGNTEAFF. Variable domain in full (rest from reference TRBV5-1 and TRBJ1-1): KAGVTQTPRYLIKTRGQQVTLSCSPISGHRSVSWYQQTPGQGLQFLFEYFSETQRNKGNFPGRFSGRQFSNSRSEMNVSTLELGDSALYLCASRPIEGGNTEAFFGQGTRLTVV.

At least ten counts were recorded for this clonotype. DNA of the CDR3: TGTGCCAGCAGCCTTAGCAGTGGGGGGAACACTGAAGCTTTCTTT. Amino acids: CASSLSSGGNTEAFF. V usage is TRBV3-1 and J usage is TRBJ1-1, with D maybe TRBD1 (5 bases). V shed 4 bases and J shed 1 base, with 13 bases lying between them. This CDR3 spans 15 amino acids. From germline, CDR1 is LGHDT and CDR2 YNNKEL (reference sequence).

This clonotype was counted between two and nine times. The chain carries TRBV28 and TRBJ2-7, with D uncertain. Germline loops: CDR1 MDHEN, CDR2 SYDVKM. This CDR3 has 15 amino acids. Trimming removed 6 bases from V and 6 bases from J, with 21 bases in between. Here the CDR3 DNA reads TGTGCCAGCAGCCTAGGTTCCCGGCAGCCTTTCGAGCAGTACTTC. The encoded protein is CASSLGSRQPFEQYF.

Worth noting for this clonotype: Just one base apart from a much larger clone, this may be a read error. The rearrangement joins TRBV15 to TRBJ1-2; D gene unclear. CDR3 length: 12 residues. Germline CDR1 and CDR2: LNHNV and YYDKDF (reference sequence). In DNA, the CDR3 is TGTGTCACCAGCAGAGGTCCCGTCGGCTACACCTTC. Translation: CVTSRGPVGYTF.

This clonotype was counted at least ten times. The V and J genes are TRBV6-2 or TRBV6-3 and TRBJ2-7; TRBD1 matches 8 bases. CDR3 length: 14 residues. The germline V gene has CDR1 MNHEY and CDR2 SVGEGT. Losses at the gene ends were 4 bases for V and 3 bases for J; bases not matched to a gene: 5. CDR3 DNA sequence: TGTGCCAGCAGTTCCGGACAGGGTCGCTACGAGCAGTACTTC. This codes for CASSSGQGRYEQYF.

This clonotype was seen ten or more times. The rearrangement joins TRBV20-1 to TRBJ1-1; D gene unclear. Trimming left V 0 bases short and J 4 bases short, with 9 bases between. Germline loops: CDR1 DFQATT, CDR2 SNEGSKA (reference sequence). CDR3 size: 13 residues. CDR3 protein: CSAREHWGTEAFF. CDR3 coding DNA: TGCAGTGCTAGAGAACACTGGGGCACTGAAGCTTTCTTT.

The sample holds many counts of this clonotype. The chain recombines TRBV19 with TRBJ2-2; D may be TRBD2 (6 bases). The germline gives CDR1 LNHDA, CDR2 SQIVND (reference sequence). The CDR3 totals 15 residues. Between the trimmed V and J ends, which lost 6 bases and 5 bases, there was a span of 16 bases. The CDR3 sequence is CASRGGDAGTGELFF. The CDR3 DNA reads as TGTGCCAGTAGGGGCGGGGACGCAGGGACCGGGGAGCTGTTTTTT.

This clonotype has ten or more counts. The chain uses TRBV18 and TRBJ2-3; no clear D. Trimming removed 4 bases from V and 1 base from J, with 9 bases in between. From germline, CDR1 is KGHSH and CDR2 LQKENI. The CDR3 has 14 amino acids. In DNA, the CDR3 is TGTGCCAGCTCACTTTTAGGACGCACAGATACGCAGTATTTT. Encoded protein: CASSLLGRTDTQYF.

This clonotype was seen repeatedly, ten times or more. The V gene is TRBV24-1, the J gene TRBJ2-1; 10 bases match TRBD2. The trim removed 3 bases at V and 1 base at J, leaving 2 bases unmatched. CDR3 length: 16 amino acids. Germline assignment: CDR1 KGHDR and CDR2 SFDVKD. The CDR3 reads CATSDNSGGSYNEQFF. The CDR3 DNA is TGTGCCACCAGTGATAATAGCGGGGGGTCCTACAATGAGCAGTTCTTC.

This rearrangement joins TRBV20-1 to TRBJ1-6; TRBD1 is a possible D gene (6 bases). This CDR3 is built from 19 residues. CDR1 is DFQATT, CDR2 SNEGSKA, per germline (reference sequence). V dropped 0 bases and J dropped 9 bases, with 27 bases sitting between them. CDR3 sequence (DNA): TGCAGTGCTAGAGAGATCCTTACGGGGGGGCGCTTGTTTCTTTCACCCCTCCACTTT. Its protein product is CSAREILTGGRLFLSPLHF.

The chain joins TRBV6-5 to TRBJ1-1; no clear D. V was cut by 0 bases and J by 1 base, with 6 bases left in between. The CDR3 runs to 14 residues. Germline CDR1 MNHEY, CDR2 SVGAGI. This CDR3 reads CASSYSQANTEAFF. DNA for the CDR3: TGTGCCAGCAGTTACTCACAAGCGAACACTGAAGCTTTCTTT.

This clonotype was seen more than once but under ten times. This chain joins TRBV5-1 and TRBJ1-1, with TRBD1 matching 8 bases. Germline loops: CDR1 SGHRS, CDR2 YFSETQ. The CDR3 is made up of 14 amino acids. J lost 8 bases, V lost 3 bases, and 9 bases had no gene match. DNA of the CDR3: TGCGCCAGCAGCTCCCAGGGGGCGGCCCTGGAAGCTTTCTTT. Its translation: CASSSQGAALEAFF.

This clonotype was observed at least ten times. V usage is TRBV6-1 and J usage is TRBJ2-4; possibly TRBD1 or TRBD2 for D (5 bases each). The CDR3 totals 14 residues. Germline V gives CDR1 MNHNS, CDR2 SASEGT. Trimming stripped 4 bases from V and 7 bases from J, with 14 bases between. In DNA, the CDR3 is TGTGCCAGCAGTGTGGGACGAAGTGGGAACATTCAGTACTTC. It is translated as CASSVGRSGNIQYF.

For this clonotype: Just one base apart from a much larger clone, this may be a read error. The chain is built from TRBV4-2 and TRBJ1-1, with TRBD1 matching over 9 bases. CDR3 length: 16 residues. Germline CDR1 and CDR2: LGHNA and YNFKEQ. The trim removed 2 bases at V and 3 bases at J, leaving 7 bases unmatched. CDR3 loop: CASSQFGQGTDTEAFF. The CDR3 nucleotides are TGTGCCAGCAGCCAATTCGGACAGGGGACAGACACTGAAGCTTTCTTT.

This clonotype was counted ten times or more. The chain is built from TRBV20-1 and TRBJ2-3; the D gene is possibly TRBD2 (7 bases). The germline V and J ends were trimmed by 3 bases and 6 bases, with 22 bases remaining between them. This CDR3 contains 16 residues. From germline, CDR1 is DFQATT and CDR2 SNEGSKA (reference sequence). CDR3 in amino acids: CSASGAVGGASDTQYF. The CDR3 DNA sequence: TGCAGTGCTAGCGGGGCGGTTGGGGGGGCGAGTGATACGCAGTATTTT.